This T cell receptor beta chain comes out of a study of T cell responses to AZD1222 COVID-19 vaccine (dated by TCRdb to 2020 to 2023). Looking at the study overall: Because spike-specific TCR depth and breadth did not differ between the two schedules, AZD1222 recipients who got a second dose at roughly 4 weeks were pooled with those who got a second dose at roughly 12 weeks. Trial participants were enrolled by age into subgroups of 18-55, 56-69 and 70-plus years, and 148, 28 and 57 TCR-sequenced participants, respectively, were included in these subgroups. A total of 240 or so trial participants underwent TCR sequencing, of whom roughly 210 had received two doses of AZD1222 and about 26 had received two doses of the MenACWY control vaccine.

Cut back by 6 bases and 8 bases, the V and J ends lie 10 bases apart. The CDR3, from cysteine to phenylalanine, totals 11 residues. CDR3 DNA is the only sequence kept; it has 33 bases, read in frame from the first base. CDR1 and CDR2 are read off the germline V gene as MDHEN and SYDVKM. Details on this clone: Its antigen is still unknown. Base quality data are lacking; no much larger clone is found one base away.

This specimen's time point label, per the study, means: baseline before first vaccination. Vaccinee samples came from UK trials COV001 and COV002, including a single-blind randomized controlled phase 2/3 trial of AZD1222 (ChAdOx1 nCoV-19) in healthy adults. For TCRbeta chain sequencing, PBMC samples from trial participants were taken at day 0 and at day 28 after the second dose. What the study reported, not specific to this receptor: In the small 56-69-year group, the increase in depth fell short of significance, most likely because of low power. Conclusions about previously exposed vaccinees were limited because only six AZD1222 recipients were SARS-CoV-2 seropositive at baseline. Because no day 14 peak-response samples were available, the repertoires could be characterized only after the peak T cell response. After two AZD1222 doses, spike-specific TCR breadth and depth were significantly higher than at day 0 and than in MenACWY recipients. Reportedly, close to half of the unique spike-specific TCRs recognized epitopes lying outside the regions that are mutated in the B.1.351 and B.1.1.7 variants. Most participants were white British and females outnumbered males, and the authors suggested that clonal diversity may have been underestimated. The vaccine-associated CD4 TCRs covered the entire spike protein, and the dominant responses fell in regions 160-218 and 743-854.

The CDR3 regions of human TCRbeta chains were analyzed by immunosequencing. The original pipeline was this. Repertoire TCRs were checked for matches against a reference library of SARS-CoV-2-specific TCRs that had been generated using the MIRA antigen-specificity platform. Breadth meant the fraction of unique TCRs that were SARS-CoV-2-associated, whereas depth meant the fraction of total T cells that were SARS-CoV-2-associated. Each spike-specific TCR was assigned to its reactive spike region and to a CD4 or CD8 class using the MIRA data. Log10-transformed breadth and depth values were compared by one-way ANOVA with Sidak's multiple comparisons tests. The clones in this table, taken by TCRdb from immuneACCESS, are in-frame only. Not every clone is retained; where verified, under half of the shortfall comes from an unresolved V gene, and the cause of the rest is unknown. The D gene and trimming were derived from the DNA, and the V and J assignments and clone size from that table. This sample holds 65,000 to 75,000 clones; about 85% were observed only once. Jointly, the top ten make up about 20% of the sample.

This sequence originates from an adult in good health. The material was peripheral blood, obtained on day 0 of AZD1222 vaccination. The chain was built from TRBV28 and TRBJ1-2, with no reliable assignment of the D segment. The encoded CDR3 is CASSDRLGYTF. The DNA is as follows: TGTGCCAGCAGCGATCGACTAGGCTACACCTTC.